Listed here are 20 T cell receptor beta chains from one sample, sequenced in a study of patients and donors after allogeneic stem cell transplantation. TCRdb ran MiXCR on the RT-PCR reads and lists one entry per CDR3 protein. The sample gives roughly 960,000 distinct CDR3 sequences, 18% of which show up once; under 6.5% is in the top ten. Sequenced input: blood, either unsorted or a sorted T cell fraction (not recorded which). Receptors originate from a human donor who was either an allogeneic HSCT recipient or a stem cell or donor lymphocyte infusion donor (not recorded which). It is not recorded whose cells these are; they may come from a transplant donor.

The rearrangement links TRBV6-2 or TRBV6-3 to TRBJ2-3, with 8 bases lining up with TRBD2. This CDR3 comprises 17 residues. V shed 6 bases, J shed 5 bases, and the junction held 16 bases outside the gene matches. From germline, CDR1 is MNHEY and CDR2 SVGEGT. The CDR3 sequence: CASSHDLAGFSGDTQYF. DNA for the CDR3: TGTGCCAGCAGCCACGACTTAGCGGGGTTCAGTGGAGATACGCAGTATTTT.

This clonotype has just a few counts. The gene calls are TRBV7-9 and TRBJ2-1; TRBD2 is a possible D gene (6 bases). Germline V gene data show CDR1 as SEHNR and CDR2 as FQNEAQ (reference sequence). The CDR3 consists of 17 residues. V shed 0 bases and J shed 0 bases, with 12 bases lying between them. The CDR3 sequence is CASSLATAGRSYNEQFF. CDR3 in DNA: TGTGCCAGCAGCTTAGCGACGGCGGGACGCTCCTACAATGAGCAGTTCTTC. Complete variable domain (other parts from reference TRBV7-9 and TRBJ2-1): DTGVSQNPRHKITKRGQNVTFRCDPISEHNRLYWYRQTLGQGPEFLTYFQNEAQLEKSRLLSDRFSAERPKGSFSTLEIQRTEQGDSAMYLCASSLATAGRSYNEQFFGPGTRLTVL.

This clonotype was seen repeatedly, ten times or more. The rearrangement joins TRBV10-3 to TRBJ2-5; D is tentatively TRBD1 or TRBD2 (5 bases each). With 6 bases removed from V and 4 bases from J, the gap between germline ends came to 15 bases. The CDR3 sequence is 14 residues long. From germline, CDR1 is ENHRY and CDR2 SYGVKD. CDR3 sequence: CAIRDSSRGETQYF. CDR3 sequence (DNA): TGTGCCATCAGGGACTCCTCAAGGGGAGAGACCCAGTACTTC.

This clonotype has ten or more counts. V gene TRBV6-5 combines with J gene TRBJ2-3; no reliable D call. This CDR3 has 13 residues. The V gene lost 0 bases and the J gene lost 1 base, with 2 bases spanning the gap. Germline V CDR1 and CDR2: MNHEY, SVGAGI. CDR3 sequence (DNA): TGTGCCAGCAGTTACTCGGGCACAGATACGCAGTATTTT. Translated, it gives CASSYSGTDTQYF.

The CDR3 bases are TGTGCCAGCAGCCCCCGGGCTGCTGAAGCTTTCTTT. Translated: CASSPRAAEAFF. V usage is TRBV3-1 and J usage is TRBJ1-1; D remains unclear. Between the trimmed V and J ends, which lost 4 bases and 6 bases, there was a span of 9 bases. This CDR3 contains 12 residues. Germline assignment: CDR1 LGHDT and CDR2 YNNKEL (reference sequence).

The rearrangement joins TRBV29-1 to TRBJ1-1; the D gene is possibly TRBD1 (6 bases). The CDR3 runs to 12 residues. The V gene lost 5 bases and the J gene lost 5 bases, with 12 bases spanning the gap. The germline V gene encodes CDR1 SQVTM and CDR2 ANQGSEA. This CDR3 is CSVSGARTEAFF. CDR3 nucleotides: TGCAGCGTTTCGGGGGCGCGAACTGAAGCTTTCTTT.

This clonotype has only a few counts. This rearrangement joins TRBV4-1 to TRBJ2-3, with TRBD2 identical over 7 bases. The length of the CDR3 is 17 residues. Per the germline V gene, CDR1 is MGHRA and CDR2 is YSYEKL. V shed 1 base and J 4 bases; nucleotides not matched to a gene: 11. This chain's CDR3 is CASSQVLAGVRADTQYF. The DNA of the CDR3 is TGCGCCAGCAGCCAAGTCTTGGCGGGAGTCAGAGCAGATACGCAGTATTTT.

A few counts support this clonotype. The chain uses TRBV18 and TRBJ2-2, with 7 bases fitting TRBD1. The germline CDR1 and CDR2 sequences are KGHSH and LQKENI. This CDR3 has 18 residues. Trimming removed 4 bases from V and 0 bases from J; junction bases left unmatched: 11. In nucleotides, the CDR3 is TGTGCCAGCTCACGCCGCCTTGGGCAGGGGGCGAACACCGGGGAGCTGTTTTTT. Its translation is CASSRRLGQGANTGELFF.

The CDR3 sequence: CASSSWTSGSTDTQYF. CDR3 sequence (DNA): TGTGCCAGCAGCTCCTGGACTAGCGGAAGCACAGATACGCAGTATTTT. The chain is built from TRBV7-2 and TRBJ2-3; 10 nucleotides line up with TRBD2. This CDR3 is built from 16 residues. V dropped 4 bases and J dropped 0; count of bases not matched to a gene: 4. In germline, CDR1 is SGHTA, CDR2 FQGNSA.

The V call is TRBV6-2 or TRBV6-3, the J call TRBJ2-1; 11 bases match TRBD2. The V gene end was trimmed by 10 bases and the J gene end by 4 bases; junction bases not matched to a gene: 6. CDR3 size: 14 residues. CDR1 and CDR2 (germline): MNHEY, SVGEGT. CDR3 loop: CAITGTSGYNEQFF. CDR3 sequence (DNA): TGTGCCATTACCGGGACTAGCGGTTACAATGAGCAGTTCTTC.

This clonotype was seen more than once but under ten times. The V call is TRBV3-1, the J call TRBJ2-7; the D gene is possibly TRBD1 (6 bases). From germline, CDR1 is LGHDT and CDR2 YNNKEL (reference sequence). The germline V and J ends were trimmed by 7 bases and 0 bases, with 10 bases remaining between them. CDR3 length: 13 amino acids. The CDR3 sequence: CASNTGSSYEQYF. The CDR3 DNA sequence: TGTGCCAGCAATACAGGGAGCTCCTACGAGCAGTACTTC.

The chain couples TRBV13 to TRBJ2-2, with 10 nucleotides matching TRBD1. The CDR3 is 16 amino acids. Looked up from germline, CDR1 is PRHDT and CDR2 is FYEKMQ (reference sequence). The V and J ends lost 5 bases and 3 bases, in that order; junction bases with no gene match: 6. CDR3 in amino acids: CASSPGTGVHTGELFF. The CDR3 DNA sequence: TGTGCCAGCAGCCCCGGGACAGGGGTCCACACCGGGGAGCTGTTTTTT.

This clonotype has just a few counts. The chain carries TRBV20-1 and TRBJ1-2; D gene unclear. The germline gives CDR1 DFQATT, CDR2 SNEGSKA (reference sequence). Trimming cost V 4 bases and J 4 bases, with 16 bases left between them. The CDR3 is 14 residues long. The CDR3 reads CSANPNANGYGYTF. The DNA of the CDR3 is TGCAGTGCTAACCCCAATGCCAATGGCTATGGCTACACCTTC.

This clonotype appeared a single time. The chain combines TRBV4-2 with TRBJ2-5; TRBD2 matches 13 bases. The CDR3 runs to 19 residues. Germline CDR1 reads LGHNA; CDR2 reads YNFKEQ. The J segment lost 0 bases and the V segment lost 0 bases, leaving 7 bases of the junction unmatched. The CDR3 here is CASSQDGLAGDWYQETQYF. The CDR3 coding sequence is TGTGCCAGCAGCCAAGATGGACTAGCGGGGGACTGGTACCAAGAGACCCAGTACTTC.

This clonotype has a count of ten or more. Here the CDR3 reads CAISGDGIKNTGELFF. CDR3 DNA sequence: TGTGCCATCAGTGGTGACGGGATAAAGAACACCGGGGAGCTGTTTTTT. This chain uses TRBV10-3 with TRBJ2-2; maybe TRBD2 (5 bases). Germline CDR1 reads ENHRY; CDR2 reads SYGVKD. Trimming cost V 4 bases and J 1 base, with 13 bases left between them. This CDR3 spans 16 amino acids.

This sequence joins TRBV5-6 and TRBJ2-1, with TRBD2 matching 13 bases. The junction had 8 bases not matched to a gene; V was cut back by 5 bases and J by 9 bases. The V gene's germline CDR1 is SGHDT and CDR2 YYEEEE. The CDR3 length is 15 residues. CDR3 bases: TGTGCCAGCAGTTACGGGACTAGCGGGAATACTGAGCAGTTCTTC. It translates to CASSYGTSGNTEQFF.

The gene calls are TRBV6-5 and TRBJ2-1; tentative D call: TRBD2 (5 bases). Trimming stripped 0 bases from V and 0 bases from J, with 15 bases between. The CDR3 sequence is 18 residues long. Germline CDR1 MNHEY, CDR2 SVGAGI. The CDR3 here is CASSYSIAGLSSYNEQFF. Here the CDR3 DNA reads TGTGCCAGCAGTTACTCGATTGCGGGCCTTAGCTCCTACAATGAGCAGTTCTTC.

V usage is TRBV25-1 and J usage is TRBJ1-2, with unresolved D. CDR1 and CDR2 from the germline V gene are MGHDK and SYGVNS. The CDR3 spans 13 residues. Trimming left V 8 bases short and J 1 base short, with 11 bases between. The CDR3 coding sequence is TGTGCCAGCCGTGGAGATCATAACTATGGCTACACCTTC. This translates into CASRGDHNYGYTF.

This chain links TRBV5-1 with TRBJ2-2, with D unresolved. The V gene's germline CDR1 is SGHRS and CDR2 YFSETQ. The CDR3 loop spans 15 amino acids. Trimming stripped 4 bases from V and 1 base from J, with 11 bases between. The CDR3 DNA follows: TGCGCCAGCAGCCCGGAAGGTCGGAACACCGGGGAGCTGTTTTTT. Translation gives CASSPEGRNTGELFF.

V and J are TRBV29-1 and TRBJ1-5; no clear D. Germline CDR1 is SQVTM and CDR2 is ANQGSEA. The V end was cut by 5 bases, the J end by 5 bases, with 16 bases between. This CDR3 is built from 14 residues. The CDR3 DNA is TGCAGCGTTAGTATTGCGGGGAGGGATCAGCCCCAGCATTTT. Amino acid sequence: CSVSIAGRDQPQHF.